Below, 10 T cell receptor beta chains from the same sample are listed, as sequenced in a study of blood T cell repertoires in COVID-19. Produced via immunoSEQ multiplex PCR; TCRdb's table is partial and in-frame only. The repertoire has over 100,000 clones, 75% to 85% of them found once; the top ten carry 7.9%. Sequencing used peripheral blood. Source of these receptors: a man in his 70s with acute or convalescent COVID-19.

The chain couples TRBV5-1 to TRBJ2-5; 10 bases match TRBD2. The V gene's germline CDR1 is SGHRS and CDR2 YFSETQ. The CDR3 runs to 15 residues. V was pared by 4 bases and J by 5 bases, with 8 bases of the junction left unmatched. The CDR3 here is CASSPSGRGRETQYF. CDR3 DNA sequence: TGCGCCAGCAGCCCGAGCGGGAGGGGAAGGGAGACCCAGTACTTC.

The chain couples TRBV6-1 to TRBJ1-5; 7 bases align to TRBD1. Germline CDR1 and CDR2: MNHNS and SASEGT. Trimming cost V 2 bases and J 1 base; bases outside gene matches: 5. The CDR3 has 16 amino acids. The CDR3 DNA reads as TGTGCCAGCAGTGAACAGGGGGTGATGAGCAATCAGCCCCAGCATTTT. Its translation: CASSEQGVMSNQPQHF.

V gene TRBV18 combines with J gene TRBJ1-3; D possibly corresponds to TRBD1 (6 bases). This CDR3 has 15 amino acids. The germline gives CDR1 KGHSH, CDR2 LQKENI. Trimming removed 2 bases from V and 6 bases from J, with 14 bases in between. The CDR3 nucleotides read TGTGCCAGCTCACCAGCGAACAGGGACCTAAACACCATATATTTT. As protein: CASSPANRDLNTIYF.

The chain recombines TRBV28 with TRBJ2-1; TRBD1 is a possible D gene (6 bases). The V and J ends lost 4 bases and 3 bases respectively, with 16 bases between them. Germline V gene data show CDR1 as MDHEN and CDR2 as SYDVKM. CDR3 length equals 16 residues. For the CDR3, the DNA is TGTGCCAGCAGTTCGTTCGGGGCAGGGGACTACAATGAGCAGTTCTTC. Translated, it gives CASSSFGAGDYNEQFF.

The V and J genes are TRBV2 and TRBJ1-1; perhaps TRBD1 as D (5 bases). This CDR3 has 12 residues. Trimming shortened V by 8 bases and J by 1 base, and 8 bases separated the two germline ends. Germline values: CDR1 SNHLY, CDR2 FYNNEI. The CDR3 loop is CASGQGNTEAFF. Written as DNA, the CDR3 is TGTGCCAGCGGTCAGGGGAACACTGAAGCTTTCTTT.

This chain connects TRBV19 to TRBJ1-4, with a possible D match to TRBD1 (5 bases). CDR3 length equals 13 residues. Per germline, CDR1 LNHDA and CDR2 SQIVND (reference sequence). Deletions cut 5 bases from V and 8 bases from J, with 12 bases between. CDR3 residues: CASSVTGGEKLFF. The CDR3 nucleotides read TGTGCCAGTAGTGTTACAGGTGGGGAAAAACTGTTTTTT.

This clone was seen just once. The chain links TRBV29-1 to TRBJ1-5; 8 nucleotides agree with TRBD1. The CDR3 totals 13 residues. CDR1 is SQVTM and CDR2 is ANQGSEA in the germline V gene. Unmatched junction bases numbered 8, after V lost 7 bases and J lost 6 bases. CDR3 region: CSGVAGGGQPQHF. As DNA, the CDR3 is TGCAGCGGAGTTGCAGGGGGCGGTCAGCCCCAGCATTTT.

The V and J genes are TRBV3-1 (or the pseudogene TRBV3-2) and TRBJ1-1; D gene ambiguous. There are 11 residues in the CDR3. In germline, CDR1 is LGHDT, CDR2 YNNKEL (reference sequence). Trimming cost V 8 bases and J 6 bases, with 10 bases left between them. CDR3 residues: CASGSHAEAFF. The CDR3 nucleotides read TGTGCCAGCGGGAGTCACGCTGAAGCTTTCTTT.

In regard to this clone: Other DNA sequences within the sample encode an identical CDR3. J is TRBJ1-2 and V is TRBV28; D remains ambiguous. V lost 4 bases to trimming and J lost 4 bases, with 4 bases between them. This CDR3 has 11 amino acids. Germline V gene lookup returns CDR1 MDHEN and CDR2 SYDVKM. In DNA, the CDR3 is TGTGCCAGCAGTTCTCTCTATGGCTACACCTTC. Residues: CASSSLYGYTF.

The chain recombines TRBV5-6 with TRBJ1-3, with D unclear. With 4 bases removed from V and 0 bases from J, the gap between germline ends came to 11 bases. The CDR3 length is 15 residues. Germline lookup yields CDR1 SGHDT and CDR2 YYEEEE. The CDR3 here is CASSPAGSSGNTIYF. In DNA, the CDR3 is TGTGCCAGCAGCCCGGCGGGGAGCTCTGGAAACACCATATATTTT.